This T cell receptor beta chain was identified in a study of T cell responses to AZD1222 COVID-19 vaccine. Study results and limitations: As reported, nearly half of all spike-specific TCRs target variant regions that are unmutated. Donors were largely white British and mainly female; clonal diversity was possibly underestimated.

Between the trimmed V and J ends, which lost 0 bases and 5 bases, there was a span of 10 bases. The CDR3 extends over 14 amino acids. CDR1 MNHNY and CDR2 SVGAGI come from the germline V gene (reference sequence). As to this clone: Its antigen is not known.

Method: immunoSEQ multiplex PCR; TCRdb's copy keeps in-frame clones and lacks some. Of over 85,000 clones listed, roughly 80% are singletons. This rearrangement joins TRBV6-6 to TRBJ2-5, with D unresolved. Sequencing was performed on peripheral blood, taken 28 days after the second AZD1222 dose. This TCR came from an adult who received the AZD1222 COVID-19 vaccine. CDR3 sequence: CASSYSTNGETQYF. The CDR3 DNA reads as TGTGCCAGCAGTTACTCGACGAATGGGGAGACCCAGTACTTC.